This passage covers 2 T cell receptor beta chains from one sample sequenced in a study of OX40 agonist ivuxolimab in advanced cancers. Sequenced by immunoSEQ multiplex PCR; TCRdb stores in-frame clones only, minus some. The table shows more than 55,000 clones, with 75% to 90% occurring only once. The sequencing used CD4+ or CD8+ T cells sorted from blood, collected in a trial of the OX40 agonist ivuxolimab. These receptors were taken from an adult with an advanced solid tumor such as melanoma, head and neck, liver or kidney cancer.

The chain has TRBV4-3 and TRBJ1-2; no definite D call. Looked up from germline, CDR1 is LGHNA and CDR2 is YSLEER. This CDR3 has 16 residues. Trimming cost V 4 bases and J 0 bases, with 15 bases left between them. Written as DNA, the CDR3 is TGCGCCAGCAGCCCGTTGGACGGAGCTTCTAACTATGGCTACACCTTC. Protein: CASSPLDGASNYGYTF.

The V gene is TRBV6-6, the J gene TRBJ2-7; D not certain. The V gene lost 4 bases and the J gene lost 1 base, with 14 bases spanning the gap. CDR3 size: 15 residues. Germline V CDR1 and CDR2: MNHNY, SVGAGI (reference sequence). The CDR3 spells CASSSPDTISYEQYF. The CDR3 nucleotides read TGTGCCAGCAGTTCCCCCGACACTATTTCCTACGAGCAGTACTTC.